Shown below are 16 T cell receptor beta chains from a single sample sequenced in a study of blood T cell repertoires in COVID-19. Sequencing used immunoSEQ multiplex PCR; TCRdb keeps in-frame clones, though not all of them. The table records about 300,000 clones, 85% to 90% of them present only once. The sequencing sample was made of peripheral blood. The receptors derive from a woman in her 30s with COVID-19, enrolled during active disease.

This chain uses TRBV3-1 (or the pseudogene TRBV3-2) with TRBJ2-2; possibly TRBD2 for D (5 bases). Trimming pared 8 bases from V and 7 bases from J, leaving 17 bases between. CDR1 and CDR2 (germline): LGHDT, YNNKEL (reference sequence). The CDR3 is 14 residues long. CDR3 bases: TGTGCCAGCCTAGGACGGGGAGTCGGCGGGGAGCTGTTTTTT. Its translation is CASLGRGVGGELFF.

The chain couples TRBV29-1 to TRBJ2-7; possibly TRBD2 for D (6 bases). The CDR3 is made up of 16 amino acids. Trimming left V 3 bases short and J 6 bases short, with 24 bases between. Germline V lookup: CDR1 SQVTM, CDR2 ANQGSEA. CDR3 nucleotide sequence: TGCAGCGTTGATGCGGGGTCTCGCCCCTTGAAGGGCGAGCAGTACGTC. Translated, it gives CSVDAGSRPLKGEQYV.

This clone was counted a few times. V and J are TRBV3-1 (or the pseudogene TRBV3-2) and TRBJ2-7, with a tentative D call TRBD1 (6 bases). The V gene lost 5 bases and the J gene lost 1 base, with 18 bases spanning the gap. From germline, CDR1 is LGHDT and CDR2 YNNKEL (reference sequence). The CDR3 is 16 amino acids. CDR3 coding DNA: TGTGCCAGCAGCAGGAACAGGGCCAGCCGGTCCTACGAGCAGTACTTC. Protein product: CASSRNRASRSYEQYF.

The chain combines TRBV7-2 with TRBJ1-6; TRBD1 is a possible D gene (5 bases). Trimming removed 1 base at V and 7 bases at J, with 17 bases between. CDR1 and CDR2 (germline): SGHTA, FQGNSA. The CDR3 is 17 amino acids. CDR3 bases: TGTGCCAGCAGCTTAGTGGGCCGGGGGGGAACCAATTCACCCCTCCACTTT. Its translation: CASSLVGRGGTNSPLHF.

The genes are TRBV7-6 and TRBJ1-1; a weak D match, TRBD1 (5 bases). The CDR3 loop spans 15 amino acids. V was cut by 0 bases and J by 0 bases, with 8 bases left in between. Germline assignment: CDR1 SGHVS and CDR2 FNYEAQ. The CDR3 region is CASSLAQGLNTEAFF. CDR3 coding DNA: TGTGCCAGCAGCTTAGCCCAGGGCCTGAACACTGAAGCTTTCTTT.

The chain recombines TRBV19 with TRBJ1-4; D is possibly TRBD1 (6 bases). V lost 5 bases to trimming and J lost 0 bases, with 10 bases between them. The CDR3 consists of 15 residues. Germline CDR1 reads LNHDA; CDR2 reads SQIVND (reference sequence). In DNA form, the CDR3 reads TGTGCCAGTAGTGCGCGACAGGCAACTAATGAAAAACTGTTTTTT. It translates to CASSARQATNEKLFF.

J is TRBJ1-5 and V is TRBV6-5, with 8 bases fitting TRBD1. There are 13 residues in the CDR3. CDR1 is MNHEY and CDR2 is SVGAGI in the germline V gene. The V segment lost 5 bases and the J segment 7 bases; nucleotides outside the gene matches: 4. The CDR3, as DNA: TGTGCCAGCAGTAGACAGGGGAACCAGCCCCAGCATTTT. It encodes CASSRQGNQPQHF.

This chain connects TRBV28 to TRBJ1-2; TRBD1 is a possible D gene (6 bases). CDR1 MDHEN and CDR2 SYDVKM come from the germline V gene. V was cut by 2 bases and J by 0 bases, with 7 bases left in between. The CDR3 runs 14 residues. CDR3 residues: CASSLNRANYGYTF. DNA of the CDR3: TGTGCCAGCAGTTTAAACAGGGCTAACTATGGCTACACCTTC.

The rearrangement links TRBV28 to TRBJ2-2, with 7 nucleotides matching TRBD1. The germline CDR1 and CDR2 sequences are MDHEN and SYDVKM. The CDR3 runs to 14 residues. After removal of 5 bases from V and 3 bases from J, the junction contained 3 bases not matched to a gene. CDR3: CASSATGDTGELFF. CDR3 nucleotide sequence: TGTGCCAGCAGTGCTACAGGGGACACCGGGGAGCTGTTTTTT.

The chain recombines TRBV3-1 (or the pseudogene TRBV3-2) with TRBJ1-1, with D possibly being TRBD1 (5 bases). Germline V gene lookup returns CDR1 LGHDT and CDR2 YNNKEL (reference sequence). The CDR3 totals 13 residues. With 4 bases removed from V and 2 bases from J, the gap between germline ends came to 8 bases. CDR3 in amino acids: CASSLGVNTEAFF. The CDR3 DNA reads TGTGCCAGCAGCCTAGGGGTAAACACTGAAGCTTTCTTT.

The V and J genes are TRBV5-6 and TRBJ2-7; D remains unclear. Germline loops: CDR1 SGHDT, CDR2 YYEEEE. V was clipped by 4 bases and J by 6 bases, with 11 bases between them. The CDR3 spans 12 residues. The CDR3, as DNA: TGTGCCAGCAGCGGAACTAAGCGCGAGCAGTACTTC. It encodes CASSGTKREQYF.

The chain couples TRBV19 to TRBJ1-1; D is unresolved. The CDR3 length is 18 residues. Between the trimmed V and J ends, which lost 5 bases and 3 bases, there was a span of 25 bases. Germline V gives CDR1 LNHDA, CDR2 SQIVND (reference sequence). DNA of the CDR3: TGTGCCAGTAGTCCTGGCCTATCGACAATTCGGTCGTACACTGAAGCTTTCTTT. Translation gives CASSPGLSTIRSYTEAFF. The entire variable domain, with the rest obtained from reference TRBV19 and TRBJ1-1, is as follows: DGGITQSPKYLFRKEGQNVTLSCEQNLNHDAMYWYRQDPGQGLRLIYYSQIVNDFQKGDIAEGYSVSREKKESFPLTVTSAQKNPTAFYLCASSPGLSTIRSYTEAFFGQGTRLTVV.

The chain is built from TRBV30 and TRBJ1-4; 7 bases fit TRBD1. J gave up 3 bases and V 5 bases, and 6 bases lay outside the gene matches. CDR3 length: 14 amino acids. The germline gives CDR1 GTSNPN, CDR2 SVGIG (reference sequence). The CDR3 reads CAWGQDSSNEKLFF. The DNA for the CDR3 is TGTGCCTGGGGACAGGACAGCTCTAATGAAAAACTGTTTTTT. Drawing the rest from reference TRBV30 and TRBJ1-4, the complete variable domain is SQTIHQWPATLVQPVGSPLSLECTVEGTSNPNLYWYRQAAGRGLQLLFYSVGIGQISSEVPQNLSASRPQDRQFILSSKKLLLSDSGFYLCAWGQDSSNEKLFFGSGTQLSVL.

This sequence joins TRBV19 and TRBJ2-3; no definite D call. Trimming cost V 9 bases and J 6 bases, with 10 bases left between them. The germline gives CDR1 LNHDA, CDR2 SQIVND (reference sequence). This CDR3 spans 11 amino acids. CDR3 nucleotides: TGTGCCAGCAGGTTGTGGGATACGCAGTATTTT. Translation gives CASRLWDTQYF.

The chain links TRBV19 to TRBJ2-2; D is uncertain. Germline V gene lookup returns CDR1 LNHDA and CDR2 SQIVND (reference sequence). This CDR3 spans 12 amino acids. Trimming removed 5 bases at V and 5 bases at J, with 6 bases between. CDR3 sequence (DNA): TGTGCCAGTAGTTCCAATACCGGGGAGCTGTTTTTT. This gives the protein CASSSNTGELFF. The full variable domain, with the rest looked up from reference TRBV19 and TRBJ2-2, is DGGITQSPKYLFRKEGQNVTLSCEQNLNHDAMYWYRQDPGQGLRLIYYSQIVNDFQKGDIAEGYSVSREKKESFPLTVTSAQKNPTAFYLCASSSNTGELFFGEGSRLTVL.

This clone was found once. The genes are TRBV5-8 and TRBJ1-5; 8 positions agree with TRBD1. The CDR3 runs 15 residues. The germline gives CDR1 SGHTS, CDR2 YDEGEE. Trimming at V came to 4 bases and at J to 1 base, leaving 4 bases not matched to a gene. The CDR3 DNA is TGTGCCAGCAGCGAGGGGACAGGAAGCAATCAGCCCCAGCATTTT. Encoded protein: CASSEGTGSNQPQHF. Variable domain in full (rest from reference TRBV5-8 and TRBJ1-5): EAGVTQSPTHLIKTRGQQATLRCSPISGHTSVYWYQQALGLGLQFLLWYDEGEERNRGNFPPRFSGRQFPNYSSELNVNALELEDSALYLCASSEGTGSNQPQHFGDGTRLSIL.